A selection of T cell receptor beta chains follows, all from one sample in a study of blood T cell repertoires in COVID-19. Using immunoSEQ multiplex PCR, the repertoire was profiled, and TCRdb retains in-frame clones only, with some absent. The top ten clones hold approximately 2.7% of a sample with about 180,000 clones, around 87% of them seen once. Sequencing was performed on peripheral blood. The origin of the receptors is a middle-aged man with active or convalescent COVID-19. The CDR3 runs from the conserved cysteine through the conserved F or W. Each record gives: V gene, J gene, D gene, clone size, CDR3 protein, CDR3 DNA. D genes are given only for firm matches. The listing skips clone size in some rows; elsewhere it reads once, few, many or a size class.

TRBV18	TRBJ1-6	NA	once	CASSLRQPNNSPLHF	TGTGCCAGCTCATTACGACAGCCTAATAATTCACCCCTCCACTTT
TRBV15	TRBJ1-4	NA	NA	CATSGWGGGFEGELFF	TGTGCCACCAGCGGCTGGGGCGGGGGATTTGAGGGGGAACTGTTTTTT
TRBV10-2	TRBJ1-1	NA	NA	CAGGRGGTEAFF	TGCGCCGGGGGTCGGGGGGGGACTGAAGCTTTCTTT
TRBV27	TRBJ2-1	TRBD2	few	CASSPRTSGGYNEQFF	TGTGCCAGCAGTCCGAGGACTAGCGGGGGGTACAATGAGCAGTTCTTC
TRBV13	TRBJ2-7	NA	NA	CASSSLQGEQYF	TGTGCCAGCAGCTCGCTACAGGGCGAGCAGTACTTC
TRBV7-9	TRBJ2-7	TRBD1	NA	CASGTGFEQYF	TGTGCCAGCGGGACAGGGTTCGAGCAGTACTTC
TRBV5-5	TRBJ2-2	TRBD1	NA	CASSVPGQGPGAGELFF	TGTGCCAGCAGCGTGCCGGGACAGGGGCCCGGCGCCGGGGAGCTGTTTTTT
TRBV27	TRBJ2-1	TRBD1	NA	CASSLGTVYNEQFF	TGTGCCAGCAGTTTAGGGACAGTCTACAATGAGCAGTTCTTC
TRBV7-9	TRBJ2-1	NA	NA	CASSLAVSRDEQFF	TGTGCCAGCAGCTTAGCGGTTTCCCGCGATGAGCAGTTCTTC
TRBV27	TRBJ1-2	NA	NA	CASTTGWGGRGGYTF	TGTGCCAGCACCACGGGATGGGGGGGGAGAGGTGGCTACACCTTC
TRBV5-1	TRBJ1-2	TRBD1	NA	CASSLEGGTGVNYGYTF	TGCGCCAGCAGCTTGGAAGGCGGGACAGGGGTTAACTATGGCTACACCTTC
TRBV30	TRBJ1-6	TRBD1	NA	CAWSRDRRTPLHF	TGTGCCTGGTCCCGGGACAGGAGAACACCCCTCCACTTT
TRBV10-3	TRBJ2-2	NA	NA	CAISEVADTGELFF	TGTGCCATCAGTGAGGTCGCAGACACCGGGGAGCTGTTTTTT
TRBV5-6	TRBJ1-2	NA	NA	CATQGSNYGYTF	TGTGCCACTCAGGGGAGTAACTATGGCTACACCTTC
TRBV7-6	TRBJ1-3	NA	NA	CASSSRPTGLKGNTIYF	TGTGCCAGCAGCTCGCGCCCCACAGGGTTGAAAGGAAACACCATATATTTT
TRBV16	TRBJ1-1	TRBD1	NA	CASSPRQGGAEAFF	TGTGCCAGCAGCCCGAGACAGGGGGGGGCTGAAGCTTTCTTT
TRBV5-1	TRBJ1-2	TRBD1	NA	CASSRDRVGPGYGYTF	TGCGCCAGCAGCCGGGACAGGGTAGGGCCTGGGTATGGCTACACCTTC
TRBV3-1/TRBV3-2	TRBJ1-2	NA	NA	CASSQPRDSIYGYTF	TGTGCCAGCAGCCAACCCCGGGACTCCATCTATGGCTACACCTTC
TRBV12-5	TRBJ2-5	NA	NA	CASVLGGGEETQYF	TGTGCTAGTGTTCTGGGGGGTGGCGAGGAGACCCAGTACTTC
TRBV5-5	TRBJ1-2	NA	NA	CASSLPEGNGYTF	TGTGCCAGCAGTCTTCCGGAGGGGAACGGCTACACCTTC
TRBV2	TRBJ2-1	TRBD1	NA	CASSADRGYGNEQFF	TGTGCCAGCAGTGCGGACAGGGGTTATGGAAACGAGCAGTTCTTC
TRBV6-1	TRBJ2-3	NA	NA	CASSEQDTQYF	TGTGCCAGCAGTGAACAAGATACGCAGTATTTT
TRBV4-1	TRBJ2-3	NA	NA	CASSRLGDTQYF	TGCGCCAGCAGCCGACTAGGAGATACGCAGTATTTT
TRBV2	TRBJ2-7	NA	NA	CASNGHYEQYF	TGTGCCAGCAATGGCCACTACGAGCAGTACTTC
TRBV7-2	TRBJ1-2	TRBD1	NA	CASSHRQGYYGYTF	TGTGCCAGCAGCCACAGACAGGGATACTATGGCTACACCTTC
TRBV6-5	TRBJ1-4	TRBD1	NA	CASSPAGTANEKLFF	TGTGCCAGCAGCCCCGCAGGGACAGCTAATGAAAAACTGTTTTTT
TRBV6-1	TRBJ1-5	TRBD1	NA	CASSEGGGQPQHF	TGTGCCAGCAGTGAAGGAGGGGGCCAGCCCCAGCATTTT
TRBV28	TRBJ1-3	NA	NA	CASSATGSGNTIYF	TGTGCCAGCAGTGCTACAGGGTCTGGAAACACCATATATTTT
TRBV18	TRBJ1-1	NA	NA	CASSPPVVQGWTEAFF	TGTGCCAGCTCACCACCGGTGGTTCAGGGTTGGACTGAAGCTTTCTTT
TRBV9	TRBJ1-6	TRBD1	NA	CASSIQGFHSPLHF	TGTGCCAGCAGCATACAGGGGTTTCATTCACCCCTCCACTTT
TRBV13	TRBJ2-1	TRBD2	NA	CASSLLGSGGDSSYNEQFF	TGTGCCAGCAGCTTATTAGGTAGCGGGGGGGATAGCTCCTACAATGAGCAGTTCTTC
TRBV30	TRBJ1-1	TRBD1	once	CAGTGNTEAFF	TGTGCCGGGACAGGGAACACTGAAGCTTTCTTT
TRBV9	TRBJ2-7	NA	NA	CASSPRTPSYEQYF	TGTGCCAGCAGCCCAAGGACACCTTCCTACGAGCAGTACTTC
TRBV7-2	TRBJ2-5	NA	once	CASSLDRGETQYF	TGTGCCAGCAGCTTAGATCGGGGAGAGACCCAGTACTTC
TRBV27	TRBJ1-6	NA	NA	CASSFTALTSNSPLHF	TGTGCCAGCAGCTTTACAGCCCTCACTTCTAATTCACCCCTCCACTTT
TRBV29-1	TRBJ1-2	TRBD1	NA	CSAPTRAGGWYGYTF	TGCAGCGCCCCAACTCGGGCAGGGGGCTGGTATGGCTACACCTTC
TRBV21-1	TRBJ2-7	NA	NA	CASSSGGSTYEQYF	TGTGCCAGCTCCAGCGGGGGATCCACCTACGAGCAGTACTTC
TRBV6-6	TRBJ1-5	TRBD1	NA	CASSYSGTGGQPQHF	TGTGCCAGCAGTTACTCGGGGACAGGGGGTCAGCCCCAGCATTTT
TRBV29-1	TRBJ2-1	TRBD2	NA	CSVVVAGSGEQFF	TGCAGCGTTGTAGTAGCGGGGTCTGGGGAGCAGTTCTTC
TRBV12-3/TRBV12-4	TRBJ2-7	NA	few	CASSPGLGGEQYF	TGTGCCAGCAGTCCCGGCTTGGGGGGCGAGCAGTACTTC
TRBV5-1	TRBJ2-3	NA	NA	CASSPRRDSTDTQYF	TGCGCCAGCAGCCCTAGGAGGGACAGCACAGATACGCAGTATTTT
TRBV6-2/TRBV6-3	TRBJ1-1	NA	few	CASSYNGFYTEAFF	TGTGCCAGCAGTTACAACGGGTTCTACACTGAAGCTTTCTTT
TRBV7-2	TRBJ2-2	NA	NA	CASSSPLPGGAGELFF	TGTGCCAGCAGCTCCCCCCTGCCGGGTGGTGCCGGGGAGCTGTTTTTT
TRBV7-8	TRBJ2-1	TRBD1	NA	CASSFANTGVANNEQFF	TGTGCCAGCAGCTTTGCGAATACAGGGGTGGCTAACAATGAGCAGTTCTTC
TRBV28	TRBJ2-1	TRBD2	NA	CASSFQRGSYNEQFF	TGTGCCAGCAGTTTCCAGCGGGGAAGCTACAATGAGCAGTTCTTC
TRBV11-2	TRBJ1-6	NA	NA	CASSLVRTGPSPLHF	TGTGCCAGCAGCTTAGTTCGCACAGGGCCATCACCCCTCCACTTT
TRBV7-6	TRBJ2-5	TRBD2	NA	CASSLGLAGGLQETQYF	TGTGCCAGCAGCTTAGGGCTAGCGGGGGGTCTCCAAGAGACCCAGTACTTC
TRBV6-1	TRBJ1-3	NA	NA	CASSESGNTIYF	TGTGCCAGCAGTGAATCGGGAAACACCATATATTTT
TRBV24-1	TRBJ1-5	NA	NA	CATSDGGRNSNQPQHF	TGTGCCACCAGTGATGGGGGCAGGAATAGCAATCAGCCCCAGCATTTT
TRBV19	TRBJ1-4	NA	NA	CASSIAGKDNEKLFF	TGTGCCAGTAGTATAGCGGGTAAAGATAATGAAAAACTGTTTTTT
TRBV5-1	TRBJ1-2	TRBD1	NA	CASSPIQGAGTLNTF	TGCGCCAGCAGCCCGATACAGGGGGCGGGCACCCTTAACACCTTC
TRBV28	TRBJ2-7	TRBD2	NA	CASRRGGSYYEQYF	TGTGCCAGCCGCCGCGGGGGAAGCTACTACGAGCAGTACTTC